Shown below are 20 T cell receptor beta chains from a single sample sequenced in a study of T cell responses to AZD1222 COVID-19 vaccine. Sequencing used immunoSEQ multiplex PCR; TCRdb keeps in-frame clones, though not all of them. The sample includes 120,000 or so clones, about 89% of them seen just once. The sample consisted of peripheral blood, taken 28 days after the second AZD1222 dose. These receptors all stem from an adult who received the AZD1222 COVID-19 vaccine.

This clone was detected only a few times. The chain employs TRBV7-2 and TRBJ1-2; TRBD1 matches at 10 bases. This CDR3 has 15 residues. The V and J ends lost 4 bases and 1 base, in that order; junction bases with no gene match: 3. Germline V CDR1 and CDR2: SGHTA, FQGNSA. This chain's CDR3 is CASSSDRGLNYGYTF. CDR3 in DNA: TGTGCCAGCAGCTCAGACAGGGGGCTTAACTATGGCTACACCTTC. The full variable domain, in which reference TRBV7-2 and TRBJ1-2 provide the parts outside the CDR3, is GAGVSQSPSNKVTEKGKDVELRCDPISGHTALYWYRQSLGQGLEFLIYFQGNSAPDKSGLPSDRFSAERTGGSVSTLTIQRTQQEDSAVYLCASSSDRGLNYGYTFGSGTRLTVV.

The chain links TRBV6-5 to TRBJ2-2; D gene uncertain. The germline V gene has CDR1 MNHEY and CDR2 SVGAGI. Trimming left V 8 bases short and J 4 bases short, with 17 bases between. CDR3 length: 15 residues. CDR3 nucleotides: TGTGCCAGCCATGGCGGCCAGATGTTCACCGGGGAGCTGTTTTTT. It is translated as CASHGGQMFTGELFF.

The rearrangement links TRBV27 to TRBJ2-1; weak D call: TRBD2 (7 bases). This CDR3 is 15 amino acids long. V was cut by 0 bases and J by 8 bases, with 14 bases left in between. Per germline, CDR1 MNHEY and CDR2 SMNVEV (reference sequence). The CDR3 is CASSLSPRGGDEQFF. The DNA of the CDR3 is TGTGCCAGCAGTTTATCCCCGAGGGGGGGCGATGAGCAGTTCTTC.

The chain uses TRBV28 and TRBJ2-7; 8 bases are a match to TRBD2. The trim removed 5 bases at V and 4 bases at J, leaving 7 bases unmatched. Germline CDR1 is MDHEN and CDR2 is SYDVKM. The CDR3 loop spans 14 amino acids. The CDR3 reads CASSLEREWYEQYF. The DNA of the CDR3 is TGTGCCAGCAGTCTGGAGCGGGAGTGGTACGAGCAGTACTTC. The whole variable domain, filled in from reference TRBV28 and TRBJ2-7, reads DVKVTQSSRYLVKRTGEKVFLECVQDMDHENMFWYRQDPGLGLRLIYFSYDVKMKEKGDIPEGYSVSREKKERFSLILESASTNQTSMYLCASSLEREWYEQYFGPGTRLTVT.

The V and J genes are TRBV19 and TRBJ1-3; unclear D gene. This CDR3 comprises 15 residues. V lost 3 bases and J lost 0, with 9 bases in between. The V gene's germline CDR1 is LNHDA and CDR2 SQIVND (reference sequence). CDR3 sequence: CASSMILSSGNTIYF. The CDR3 region has the DNA TGTGCCAGTAGTATGATTTTAAGCTCTGGAAACACCATATATTTT.

This clone occurred once. This chain links TRBV5-1 with TRBJ1-5, with a tentative D call TRBD1 (5 bases). Trimming cost V 5 bases and J 9 bases, with 15 bases left between them. CDR1 and CDR2 from the germline V gene are SGHRS and YFSETQ. The CDR3 contains 13 residues. CDR3 sequence (DNA): TGCGCCAGCAGGGGGGACCCCGGCGGGCCCCAGCATTTT. It is translated as CASRGDPGGPQHF.

The V gene is TRBV18, the J gene TRBJ2-3; D call uncertain. Trimming removed 3 bases from V and 0 bases from J, with 7 bases in between. Germline V lookup: CDR1 KGHSH, CDR2 LQKENI. CDR3 size: 14 residues. CDR3 sequence reads: CASSPVSSTDTQYF. The CDR3 region has the DNA TGTGCCAGCTCACCGGTTTCTAGCACAGATACGCAGTATTTT.

The chain combines TRBV12-3 or TRBV12-4 with TRBJ1-4; D is undetermined. The CDR3 spans 12 residues. The V end lost 10 bases, the J end lost 8 bases, and 14 bases lay between the germline ends. CDR3 sequence: CAIRRVAEKLFF. CDR3 in DNA: TGTGCCATCAGGAGGGTGGCCGAAAAACTGTTTTTT.

This sequence joins TRBV6-5 and TRBJ2-7, with D tentatively TRBD2 (5 bases). The CDR3 totals 14 residues. V lost 8 bases and J lost 1, with 15 bases in between. Germline V gives CDR1 MNHEY, CDR2 SVGAGI. The CDR3 spells CASRRDLESYEQYF. In DNA, the CDR3 is TGTGCCAGCCGCCGGGATTTGGAATCCTACGAGCAGTACTTC.

The rearrangement joins TRBV20-1 to TRBJ2-7; D is uncertain. V lost 6 bases and J lost 3, with 9 bases in between. Germline loops: CDR1 DFQATT, CDR2 SNEGSKA (reference sequence). The CDR3 is made up of 11 amino acids. This chain's CDR3 is CSAFLFYEQYF. CDR3 nucleotide sequence: TGCAGTGCCTTCCTTTTCTACGAGCAGTACTTC.

The chain joins TRBV29-1 to TRBJ1-2; D ambiguous. With 3 bases removed from V and 8 bases from J, the gap between germline ends came to 10 bases. Germline loops: CDR1 SQVTM, CDR2 ANQGSEA. CDR3 length: 11 amino acids. The CDR3 protein is CSVDPLLGYTF. The CDR3 DNA reads as TGCAGCGTTGACCCCCTACTGGGCTACACCTTC.

The rearrangement uses TRBV18 and TRBJ2-2; 7 nucleotides line up with TRBD1. Germline values: CDR1 KGHSH, CDR2 LQKENI. The trim removed 2 bases at V and 4 bases at J, leaving 4 bases unmatched. The CDR3 consists of 15 residues. CDR3 region: CASSPDRASTGELFF. The CDR3 DNA is TGTGCCAGCTCACCAGACAGGGCAAGCACCGGGGAGCTGTTTTTT.

The genes are TRBV2 and TRBJ2-1; D gene ambiguous. The CDR3 loop spans 12 amino acids. The V and J ends lost 7 bases and 9 bases respectively, with 13 bases between them. From germline, CDR1 is SNHLY and CDR2 FYNNEI. CDR3 DNA: TGTGCCAGCATTCAACCCGTCGGTGAGCAGTTCTTC. Translated: CASIQPVGEQFF.

V gene TRBV6-6 combines with J gene TRBJ2-7; 9 positions agree with TRBD1. Germline V lookup: CDR1 MNHNY, CDR2 SVGAGI (reference sequence). The CDR3 has 19 residues. Germline trimming cut 5 bases from V and 2 bases from J; bases unmatched to any gene: 19. DNA of the CDR3: TGTGCCAGCAGTCGGTGGAACAGGGGGCTTAGTCCCGCTCCCTACGAGCAGTACTTC. Its protein is CASSRWNRGLSPAPYEQYF.

V and J are TRBV6-4 and TRBJ2-3; 10 bases line up with TRBD2. The CDR3 is 15 amino acids. Germline V lookup: CDR1 MRHNA, CDR2 SNTAGT. The V segment lost 4 bases and the J segment 4 bases; nucleotides outside the gene matches: 5. CDR3 sequence (DNA): TGTGCCAGCAGTGGCTCTAGCGGGAGTGCAGATACGCAGTATTTT. It encodes CASSGSSGSADTQYF.

The CDR3 region has the DNA TGTGCCAGTGACCAGGGGGCGGCTGGGGCCAACGTCCTGACTTTC. Translation gives CASDQGAAGANVLTF. This rearrangement joins TRBV19 to TRBJ2-6, with 8 positions matching TRBD1. The trim removed 8 bases at V and 2 bases at J, leaving 5 bases unmatched. Per germline, CDR1 LNHDA and CDR2 SQIVND (reference sequence). The CDR3 has 15 residues. Using reference TRBV19 and TRBJ2-6 for the parts outside the CDR3, the full variable domain is DGGITQSPKYLFRKEGQNVTLSCEQNLNHDAMYWYRQDPGQGLRLIYYSQIVNDFQKGDIAEGYSVSREKKESFPLTVTSAQKNPTAFYLCASDQGAAGANVLTFGAGSRLTVL.

This sequence joins TRBV9 and TRBJ1-2, with D perhaps TRBD1 (6 bases). Germline V CDR1 and CDR2: SGDLS, YYNGEE. Trimming shortened V by 2 bases and J by 2 bases, and 7 bases separated the two germline ends. The CDR3 is made up of 13 amino acids. The chain's CDR3 is CASSVGTNYGYTF. The CDR3 DNA sequence: TGTGCCAGCAGCGTCGGGACAAACTATGGCTACACCTTC. The whole variable domain, remainder taken from reference TRBV9 and TRBJ1-2, is DSGVTQTPKHLITATGQRVTLRCSPRSGDLSVYWYQQSLDQGLQFLIQYYNGEERAKGNILERFSAQQFPDLHSELNLSSLELGDSALYFCASSVGTNYGYTFGSGTRLTVV.

V usage is TRBV4-1 and J usage is TRBJ2-2, with D uncertain. CDR3 length equals 15 residues. Germline loops: CDR1 MGHRA, CDR2 YSYEKL. The V end was cut by 1 base, the J end by 3 bases, with 9 bases between. CDR3 in amino acids: CASSQVSYDTGELFF. In DNA form, the CDR3 reads TGCGCCAGCAGCCAAGTTTCCTACGACACCGGGGAGCTGTTTTTT.

This clone was observed a handful of times. CDR3 DNA sequence: TGTGCCAGCAGCAGGACAGTACTTTATGGCTACACCTTC. It codes for CASSRTVLYGYTF. The V gene is TRBV7-2, the J gene TRBJ1-2, with D possibly being TRBD1 (6 bases). Germline CDR1 reads SGHTA; CDR2 reads FQGNSA. Trimming left V 5 bases short and J 5 bases short, with 12 bases between. The CDR3 length is 13 residues.

This clone was recorded a few times. The V gene is TRBV29-1, the J gene TRBJ2-7; 7 bases fit TRBD2. This CDR3 spans 13 amino acids. V was pared by 7 bases and J by 3 bases, with 9 bases of the junction left unmatched. Germline V gives CDR1 SQVTM, CDR2 ANQGSEA. The CDR3 loop reads CSGRTSACYEQYF. As DNA, the CDR3 is TGCAGCGGGAGAACTAGCGCCTGCTACGAGCAGTACTTC.